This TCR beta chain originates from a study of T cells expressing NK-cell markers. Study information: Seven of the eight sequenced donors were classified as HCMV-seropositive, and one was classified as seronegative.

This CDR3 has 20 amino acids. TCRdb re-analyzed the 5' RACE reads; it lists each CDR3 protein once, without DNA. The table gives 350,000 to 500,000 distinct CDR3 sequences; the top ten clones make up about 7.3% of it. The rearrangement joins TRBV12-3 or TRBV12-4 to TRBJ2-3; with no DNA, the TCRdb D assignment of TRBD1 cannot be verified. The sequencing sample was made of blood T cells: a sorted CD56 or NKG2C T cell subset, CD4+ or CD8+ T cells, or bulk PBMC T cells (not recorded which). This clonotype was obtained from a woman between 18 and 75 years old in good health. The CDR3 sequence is CASSLADTRGVRSGTDTQYF.